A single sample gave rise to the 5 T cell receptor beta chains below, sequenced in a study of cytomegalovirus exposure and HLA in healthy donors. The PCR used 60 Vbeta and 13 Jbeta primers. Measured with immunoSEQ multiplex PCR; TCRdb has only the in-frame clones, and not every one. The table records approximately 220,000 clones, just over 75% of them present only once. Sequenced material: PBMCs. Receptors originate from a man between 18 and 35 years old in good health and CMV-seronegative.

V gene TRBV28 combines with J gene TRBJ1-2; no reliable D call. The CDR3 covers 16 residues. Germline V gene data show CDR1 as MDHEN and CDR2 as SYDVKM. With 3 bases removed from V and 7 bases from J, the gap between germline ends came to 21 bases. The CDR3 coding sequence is TGTGCCAGCAGTTTCGGGAGAGGGTTCAAAGTAGGTGGCTACACCTTC. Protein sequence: CASSFGRGFKVGGYTF.

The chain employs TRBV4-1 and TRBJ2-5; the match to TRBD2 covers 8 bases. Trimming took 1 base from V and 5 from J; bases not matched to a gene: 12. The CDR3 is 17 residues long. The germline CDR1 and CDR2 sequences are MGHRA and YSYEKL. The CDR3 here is CASSQARGSGTPETQYF. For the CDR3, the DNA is TGCGCCAGCAGCCAAGCCAGGGGTAGCGGGACCCCTGAGACCCAGTACTTC.

The CDR3 nucleotides are TGCGCCAGCAGCTTGGGACAGGAGAACACCGGGGAGCTGTTTTTT. Its protein is CASSLGQENTGELFF. The chain employs TRBV5-1 and TRBJ2-2, with a weak D call TRBD1 (6 bases). This CDR3 contains 15 residues. Germline V gene sequence: CDR1 SGHRS, CDR2 YFSETQ. V shed 0 bases and J shed 1 base, with 7 bases lying between them.

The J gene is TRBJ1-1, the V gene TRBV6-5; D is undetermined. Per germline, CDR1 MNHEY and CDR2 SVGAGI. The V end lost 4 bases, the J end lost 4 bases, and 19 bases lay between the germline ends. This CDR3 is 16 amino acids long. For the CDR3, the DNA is TGTGCCAGCAGTTTAAGAAGACCCTACGAGGGCACTGAAGCTTTCTTT. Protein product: CASSLRRPYEGTEAFF.

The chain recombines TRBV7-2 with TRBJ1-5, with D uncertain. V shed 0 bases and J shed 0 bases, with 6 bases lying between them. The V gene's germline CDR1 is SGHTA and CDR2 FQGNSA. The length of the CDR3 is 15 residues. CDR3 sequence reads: CASSLASLSNQPQHF. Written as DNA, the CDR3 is TGTGCCAGCAGCTTAGCATCTCTTAGCAATCAGCCCCAGCATTTT.